The rows below give T cell receptor beta chains drawn from one sample of a study of T-cell reconstitution after alpha-beta-depleted transplantation in children. MiXCR was run by TCRdb on the PCR reads, yielding one entry per CDR3 protein. This table holds approximately 490,000 distinct CDR3 sequences, roughly a tenth found once. This material consisted of PBMCs, taken before TCRalphabeta/CD19-depleted stem cell transplant. These receptors came from a child aged 2-15 years with inherited bone marrow failure, due to receive a stem cell transplant. Each CDR3 is given with its conserved first and last residue. Each record gives: J gene, clone size, V gene, D gene, CDR3 DNA, CDR3 protein. A D gene is named only where the DNA matches it firmly. Clone size is not always given. Where it is, it says once, few, many or a class for expanded clones.

TRBJ2-1	few	TRBV12-3/TRBV12-4	TRBD2	TGTGCCAGCAGTCGTATAGCGGGAGTCTACAATGAGCAGTTCTTC	CASSRIAGVYNEQFF
TRBJ2-7	many	TRBV6-2/TRBV6-3	-	TGTGCCAGCAGTTACATATGGTCGGAGGCCTACGAGCAGTACTTC	CASSYIWSEAYEQYF
TRBJ2-1	many	TRBV11-2	TRBD2	TGTGCCAGCAGCTTTCCGACTAGCGGGAGGGCCCGGTACAATGAGCAGTTCTTC	CASSFPTSGRARYNEQFF
TRBJ2-1	many	TRBV7-9	-	TGTGCCAGCTCCAGGACCCTTGGGAATGAGCAGTTCTTC	CASSRTLGNEQFF
TRBJ1-5	-	TRBV7-8	TRBD1	TGTGCCAGCAGCACGACAGGGACGGGGCCCCAGCATTTT	CASSTTGTGPQHF
TRBJ1-1	many	TRBV5-1	TRBD1	TGCGCCAGCAGCTCTGATAACAGGGGAGGAGACACTGAAGCTTTCTTT	CASSSDNRGGDTEAFF
TRBJ2-1	many	TRBV28	TRBD2	TGTGCCAGCAGTTTATTCCTAGCGGATTACAATGAGCAGTTCTTC	CASSLFLADYNEQFF
TRBJ2-2	many	TRBV20-1	TRBD1	TGCAGTGCTAGCGCACGACAGGGGGCATTGAACACCGGGGAGCTGTTTTTT	CSASARQGALNTGELFF
TRBJ2-1	many	TRBV5-6	TRBD2	TGTGCCAGCAGCTTCATGTCGGGACTAGCGGGAGGGAGCTCCTACAATGAGCAGTTCTTC	CASSFMSGLAGGSSYNEQFF
TRBJ2-2	many	TRBV30	TRBD1	TGTGCCTGGAACCGGGACAGACGGACCGGGGAGCTGTTTTTT	CAWNRDRRTGELFF
TRBJ1-1	many	TRBV5-1	-	TGCGCCAGCAGCTTCAGTGCAGGGGTCACTGAAGCTTTCTTT	CASSFSAGVTEAFF
TRBJ2-7	once	TRBV2	-	TGTACCAGCAGTTTGGGGCAGGGCTACGAGCAGTACTTC	CTSSLGQGYEQYF
TRBJ2-1	many	TRBV30	TRBD2	TGTGCCTGGACAAGTCTAGCGGGAGGAAAGCAGTTCTTC	CAWTSLAGGKQFF
TRBJ2-2	few	TRBV7-9	TRBD1	TGTGCCAGCAGCATTACAGGGGGCGTTTCCACCGGGGAGCTGTTTTTT	CASSITGGVSTGELFF
TRBJ1-6	many	TRBV5-5	-	TGTGCCAGCAGCTTGGGGCTGGACGTTAGCTCCTATAATTCACCCCTCCACTTT	CASSLGLDVSSYNSPLHF
TRBJ2-7	-	TRBV30	-	TGTGCCTGGAGTCTTAGAGTGGGGGAGCAGTACTTC	CAWSLRVGEQYF
TRBJ2-1	many	TRBV5-1	TRBD1	TGCGCCAGCAGCCCGCGGACAGGGACCCTGAATGAGCAGTTCTTC	CASSPRTGTLNEQFF
TRBJ1-1	many	TRBV6-5	TRBD1	TGTGCCAGCAGTTACCTCCAGGGTATCGGACAGGGGACTGAAGCTTTCTTT	CASSYLQGIGQGTEAFF
TRBJ2-7	many	TRBV12-3/TRBV12-4	TRBD1	TGTGCCAGCAGTCTTCGTCCCGGGACAGGCCCCTACGAGCAGTACTTC	CASSLRPGTGPYEQYF
TRBJ2-3	many	TRBV28	-	TGTGCCAGCAACCTTCCCGGCGGCCCCCAGAGAGATACGCAGTATTTT	CASNLPGGPQRDTQYF
TRBJ2-5	few	TRBV20-1	-	TGCAGCCCACGTCAACAGGGAGGAGAGACCCAGTACTTC	CSPRQQGGETQYF
TRBJ1-5	few	TRBV19	-	TGTGCCAGTAGTAACCGACGAGGGGAGCAGCCCCAGCATTTT	CASSNRRGEQPQHF
TRBJ1-1	many	TRBV28	TRBD1	TGTGCCAGCAGCTCCACACAGGGGGCGTTTACTGAAGCTTTCTTT	CASSSTQGAFTEAFF
TRBJ2-7	many	TRBV5-1	TRBD1	TGCGCCAGCAGCTTGGACGGGACAGGGGCCCCTCCGGGGTACTTC	CASSLDGTGAPPGYF
TRBJ2-2	many	TRBV20-1	TRBD2	TGCAGTGCTAGAGATATCGGGAGGGCCGTCGGGGAGCTGTTTTTT	CSARDIGRAVGELFF
TRBJ1-2	many	TRBV12-3/TRBV12-4	-	TGTGCCAGCAGTTCGGTTAATTATGGCTACACCTTC	CASSSVNYGYTF
TRBJ2-5	many	TRBV29-1	TRBD2	TGCAGCGGGGGGACTAGCGGGACGGGAGAGACCCAGTACTTC	CSGGTSGTGETQYF
TRBJ2-5	many	TRBV5-1	TRBD2	TGCGCCAGCAGCTTGGAACTAGCGGGAGGCGCGGAGACCCAGTACTTC	CASSLELAGGAETQYF
TRBJ2-3	few	TRBV5-6	TRBD1	TGTGCCAGCAGCTGGGACAGACCCACAGATACGCAGTATTTT	CASSWDRPTDTQYF
TRBJ2-7	many	TRBV9	TRBD2	TGTGCCAGCAGCCCCCTCGGACTAGCGGACGAGCAGTACTTC	CASSPLGLADEQYF
TRBJ2-2	many	TRBV5-1	TRBD2	TGCGCCAGCAGCCGCCGAGGAGCGGGAGTTGGCACCGGGGAGCTGTTTTTT	CASSRRGAGVGTGELFF
TRBJ2-2	few	TRBV12-3/TRBV12-4	-	TGTGCCAGCAGTCGCCAGTTAAACACCGGGGAGCTGTTTTTT	CASSRQLNTGELFF
TRBJ2-7	many	TRBV5-6	TRBD1	TGTGCCAGCAGCCTGTACGGGACAGGATTCTCCTACGAGCAGTACTTC	CASSLYGTGFSYEQYF
TRBJ2-3	once	TRBV6-5	-	TGTGCCAGCAGTTACTCGCCGGGAGATACAGATACGCAGTATTTT	CASSYSPGDTDTQYF
TRBJ2-1	-	TRBV12-3/TRBV12-4	TRBD2	TGTGCCAGCAGCATAATAGCGGGCTCCTACAATGAGCAGTTCTTC	CASSIIAGSYNEQFF
TRBJ2-1	many	TRBV10-3	TRBD2	TGTGCCATCAGTGGCTGGACTAGCGGGACCTACAATGAGCAGTTCTTC	CAISGWTSGTYNEQFF
TRBJ2-2	many	TRBV7-9	TRBD2	TGTGCCAGCAGCCCTGGGACTAGCGGATACACCGGGGAGCTTTTTTTT	CASSPGTSGYTGELFF
TRBJ1-6	many	TRBV27	-	TGTGCCAGCAGTCTGCTTTATAATTCACCCCTCCACTTT	CASSLLYNSPLHF
TRBJ1-6	many	TRBV9	-	TGTGCCAGCAGCCCCCGGGGTGGGAATTCACCCCTCCACTTT	CASSPRGGNSPLHF
TRBJ2-3	-	TRBV4-3	TRBD2	TGCGCCAGCAGCCAAGAGGGACTAGCGGGCGACACAGATACGCAGTATTTT	CASSQEGLAGDTDTQYF
TRBJ2-3	many	TRBV5-4	TRBD2	TGTGCCAGCAGCTTGAGGGGGACTAGCGGGCCCACAGATACGCAGTATTTT	CASSLRGTSGPTDTQYF
TRBJ2-7	many	TRBV27	-	TGTGCCAGCAGTCACCTTTCGAGCTCCTACGAGCAGTACTTC	CASSHLSSSYEQYF
TRBJ2-5	many	TRBV20-1	TRBD2	TGCAGTGACTTAGCGGGAGCCCAAGAGACCCAGTACTTC	CSDLAGAQETQYF
TRBJ2-1	few	TRBV30	TRBD2	TGTGCCTGGAGTGTGGGCCGGGAGGGCCGGGGCGAGCAGTTCTTC	CAWSVGREGRGEQFF
TRBJ2-7	-	TRBV20-1	TRBD2	TGCAGTCAATCTCGACTAGCGGGATTCTACGAGCAGTACTTC	CSQSRLAGFYEQYF
TRBJ2-1	many	TRBV14	TRBD2	TGTGCCAGCAGCCACTTTCTAGCGGGAGGGGGTAATGAGCAGTTCTTC	CASSHFLAGGGNEQFF
TRBJ2-6	many	TRBV12-3/TRBV12-4	-	TGTGCCAGCAGTTACGGCAGGACTACTGGGGCCAACGTCCTGACTTTC	CASSYGRTTGANVLTF
TRBJ1-2	few	TRBV18	-	TGTGCCAGCTCTAACAGGGTGTGGGAAGATGGCTACACCTTC	CASSNRVWEDGYTF
TRBJ2-3	few	TRBV29-1	-	TGCAGCGTTGACGAGGGGGGGGCCACAGATACGCAGTATTTC	CSVDEGGATDTQYF
TRBJ2-7	many	TRBV9	-	TGTGCCAGCAGCGCTGGGCGGGACAACTACGAGCAGTACTTC	CASSAGRDNYEQYF
TRBJ2-7	-	TRBV20-1	TRBD2	TGCAGTGCTAGGTCTTTTAGCGGGAGTGGCCCCTACGAGCAGTACTTC	CSARSFSGSGPYEQYF
TRBJ2-1	many	TRBV7-9	TRBD2	TGTGCCAGCAGCTCCGGGACTAGCGGGAGATTATTGGAGCAGTTCTTC	CASSSGTSGRLLEQFF
TRBJ2-1	many	TRBV12-3/TRBV12-4	TRBD2	TGTGCCAGCCGGGGACTAGCGGGAGGGGAGGACAATGAGCAGTTCTTC	CASRGLAGGEDNEQFF
TRBJ2-3	few	TRBV30	TRBD2	TGTGCCTGGGGCTCCACTAGCGTCAGCACAGATACGCAGTATTTT	CAWGSTSVSTDTQYF
TRBJ2-5	few	TRBV7-9	-	TGTGCCAGCAGCTTCCGGTATCAAGAGACCCAGTACTTC	CASSFRYQETQYF
TRBJ2-5	-	TRBV4-3	-	TGCGCCAGCAGCCACGGGTCCGGATCACCGTACCAAGAGACCCAGTACTTC	CASSHGSGSPYQETQYF
TRBJ2-1	few	TRBV6-5	TRBD2	TGTGCCAGCAGCTTAACTAGCGGGAGCCCCTACAATGAGCAGTTCTTC	CASSLTSGSPYNEQFF
TRBJ1-2	many	TRBV12-3/TRBV12-4	-	TGTGCCAGCAGCCCCGTAGTGGCACCCGGACTAGACTATGGCTACACCTTC	CASSPVVAPGLDYGYTF
TRBJ1-4	-	TRBV30	-	TGTGCCTGGAGTGTACCTGCAGGGTATGAAAAACTGTTTTTT	CAWSVPAGYEKLFF
TRBJ2-3	many	TRBV4-3	TRBD2	TGCGCCAGCAGCCTTGCGGGGGGGTGGGCAGATACGCAGTATTTT	CASSLAGGWADTQYF